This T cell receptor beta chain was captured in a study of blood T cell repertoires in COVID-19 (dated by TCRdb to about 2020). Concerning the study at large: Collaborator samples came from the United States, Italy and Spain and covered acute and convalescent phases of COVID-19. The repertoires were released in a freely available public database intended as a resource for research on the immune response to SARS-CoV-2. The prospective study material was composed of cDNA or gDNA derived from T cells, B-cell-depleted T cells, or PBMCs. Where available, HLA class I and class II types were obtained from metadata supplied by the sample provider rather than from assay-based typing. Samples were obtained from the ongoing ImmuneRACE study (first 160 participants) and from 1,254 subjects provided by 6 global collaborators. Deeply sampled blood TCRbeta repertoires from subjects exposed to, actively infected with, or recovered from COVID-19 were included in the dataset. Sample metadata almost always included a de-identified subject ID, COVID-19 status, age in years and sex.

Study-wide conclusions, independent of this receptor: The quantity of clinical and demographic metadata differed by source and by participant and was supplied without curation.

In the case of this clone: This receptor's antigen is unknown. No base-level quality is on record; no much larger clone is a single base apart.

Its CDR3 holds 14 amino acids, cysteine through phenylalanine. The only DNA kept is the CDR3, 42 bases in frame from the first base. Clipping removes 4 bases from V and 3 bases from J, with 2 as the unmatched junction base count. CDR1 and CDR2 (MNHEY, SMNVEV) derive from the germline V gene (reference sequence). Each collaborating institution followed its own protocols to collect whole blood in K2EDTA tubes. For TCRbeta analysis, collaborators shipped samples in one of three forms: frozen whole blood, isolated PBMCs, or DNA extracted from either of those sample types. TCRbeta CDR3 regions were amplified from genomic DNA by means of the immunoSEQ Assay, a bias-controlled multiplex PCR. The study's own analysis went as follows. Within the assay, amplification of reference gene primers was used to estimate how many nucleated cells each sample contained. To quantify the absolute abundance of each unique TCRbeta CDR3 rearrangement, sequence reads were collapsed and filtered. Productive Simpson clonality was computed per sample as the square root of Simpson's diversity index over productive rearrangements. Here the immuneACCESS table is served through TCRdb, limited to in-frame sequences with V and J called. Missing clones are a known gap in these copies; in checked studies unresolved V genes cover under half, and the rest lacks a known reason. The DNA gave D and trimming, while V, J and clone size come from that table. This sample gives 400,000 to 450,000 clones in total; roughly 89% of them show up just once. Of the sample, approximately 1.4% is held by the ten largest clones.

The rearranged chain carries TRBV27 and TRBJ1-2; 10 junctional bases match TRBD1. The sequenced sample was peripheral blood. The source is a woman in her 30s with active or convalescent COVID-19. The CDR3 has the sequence CASSSGQGDYGYTF. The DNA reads TGTGCCAGCAGTTCCGGACAGGGGGACTATGGCTACACCTTC.